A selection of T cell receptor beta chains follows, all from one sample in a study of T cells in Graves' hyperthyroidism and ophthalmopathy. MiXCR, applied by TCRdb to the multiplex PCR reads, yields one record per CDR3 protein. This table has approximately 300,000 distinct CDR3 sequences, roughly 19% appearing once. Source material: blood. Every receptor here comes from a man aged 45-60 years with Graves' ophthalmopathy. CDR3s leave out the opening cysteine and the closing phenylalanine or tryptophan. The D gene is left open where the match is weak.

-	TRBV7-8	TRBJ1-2	ASSLELRERGYT
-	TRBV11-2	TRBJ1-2	ASSEERGGYT
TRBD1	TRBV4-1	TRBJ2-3	ASSQRTGGETDTQY
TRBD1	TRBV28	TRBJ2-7	ASTPTDRSLAYEQY
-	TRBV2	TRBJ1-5	ASTGPSLMEPQH
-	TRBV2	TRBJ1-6	ARGGGSYNSPLH
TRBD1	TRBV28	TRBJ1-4	ASSLAGTGAEKLF
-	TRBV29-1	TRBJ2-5	SVEEWGGETQY
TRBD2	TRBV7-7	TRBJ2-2	ASSKEVYPAGGETGELF
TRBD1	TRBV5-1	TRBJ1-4	ASSQGQGNEKLF
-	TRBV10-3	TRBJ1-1	AITAGHPKGKGNTEAF
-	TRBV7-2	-	ASSLSGNEQY
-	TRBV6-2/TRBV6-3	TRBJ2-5	ASSYPTTGRETQY
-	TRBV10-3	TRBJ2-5	AIRGDDQETQY
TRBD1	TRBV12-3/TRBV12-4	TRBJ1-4	ASTRRQGATNEKLF
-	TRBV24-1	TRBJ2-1	ATSSQGNEQF
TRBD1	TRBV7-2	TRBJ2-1	ASSLAAGGSVAF
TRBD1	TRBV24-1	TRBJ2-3	ATSALGTGDTDTQY
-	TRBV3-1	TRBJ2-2	ASSHDLVTGELF
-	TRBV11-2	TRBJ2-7	ASSLVPPHGGYEQY
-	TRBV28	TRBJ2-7	ATGPLGTSLKQY
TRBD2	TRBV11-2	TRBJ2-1	ASRPIAGIYNEQF
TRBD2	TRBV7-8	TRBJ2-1	ASSLGLLAGGGNEQF
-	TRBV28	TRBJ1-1	ASSLRWSEAF
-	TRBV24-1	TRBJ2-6	ATSKNAVSGANVLT
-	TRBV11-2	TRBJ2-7	ASSLDPQYEQY
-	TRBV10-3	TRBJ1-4	AISESLGTEKLF
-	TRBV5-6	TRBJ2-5	ASSLGWIQETQY
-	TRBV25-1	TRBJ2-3	ASVSGPLDTQY
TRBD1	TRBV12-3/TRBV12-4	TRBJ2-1	ASSPLRDRGGEQF
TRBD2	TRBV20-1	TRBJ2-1	SAFRLAWGSNEQF
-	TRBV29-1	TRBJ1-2	SDLGGPLNYGYT
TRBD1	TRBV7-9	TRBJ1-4	ASSFMGQGINEKLF
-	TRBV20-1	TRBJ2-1	SATQGSSYNEQF
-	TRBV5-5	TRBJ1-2	ASSKGGGGRTGYT
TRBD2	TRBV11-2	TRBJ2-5	ASSLGPLAGGQETQY
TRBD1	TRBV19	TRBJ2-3	ASSPRDRGSTDTQY
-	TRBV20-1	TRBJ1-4	SARDSGDARHEKLF
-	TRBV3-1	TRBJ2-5	ASSQELEELETQY
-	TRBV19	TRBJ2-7	ASSIRGGDEQY
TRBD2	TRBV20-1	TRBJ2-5	SARRREWVGTQY
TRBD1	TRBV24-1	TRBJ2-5	ATSDLQGARGETQY
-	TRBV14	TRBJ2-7	ASSQLRGAEQY
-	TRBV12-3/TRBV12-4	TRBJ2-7	ASSLAGAAGLSEQY
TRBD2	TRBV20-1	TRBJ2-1	SALLWVMGGGGNEQF
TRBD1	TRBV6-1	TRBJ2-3	ASNTRQGTSTDTQY
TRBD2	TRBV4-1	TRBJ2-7	ASSQEASGISYEQY
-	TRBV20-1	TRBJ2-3	SASYPGVTDTQY